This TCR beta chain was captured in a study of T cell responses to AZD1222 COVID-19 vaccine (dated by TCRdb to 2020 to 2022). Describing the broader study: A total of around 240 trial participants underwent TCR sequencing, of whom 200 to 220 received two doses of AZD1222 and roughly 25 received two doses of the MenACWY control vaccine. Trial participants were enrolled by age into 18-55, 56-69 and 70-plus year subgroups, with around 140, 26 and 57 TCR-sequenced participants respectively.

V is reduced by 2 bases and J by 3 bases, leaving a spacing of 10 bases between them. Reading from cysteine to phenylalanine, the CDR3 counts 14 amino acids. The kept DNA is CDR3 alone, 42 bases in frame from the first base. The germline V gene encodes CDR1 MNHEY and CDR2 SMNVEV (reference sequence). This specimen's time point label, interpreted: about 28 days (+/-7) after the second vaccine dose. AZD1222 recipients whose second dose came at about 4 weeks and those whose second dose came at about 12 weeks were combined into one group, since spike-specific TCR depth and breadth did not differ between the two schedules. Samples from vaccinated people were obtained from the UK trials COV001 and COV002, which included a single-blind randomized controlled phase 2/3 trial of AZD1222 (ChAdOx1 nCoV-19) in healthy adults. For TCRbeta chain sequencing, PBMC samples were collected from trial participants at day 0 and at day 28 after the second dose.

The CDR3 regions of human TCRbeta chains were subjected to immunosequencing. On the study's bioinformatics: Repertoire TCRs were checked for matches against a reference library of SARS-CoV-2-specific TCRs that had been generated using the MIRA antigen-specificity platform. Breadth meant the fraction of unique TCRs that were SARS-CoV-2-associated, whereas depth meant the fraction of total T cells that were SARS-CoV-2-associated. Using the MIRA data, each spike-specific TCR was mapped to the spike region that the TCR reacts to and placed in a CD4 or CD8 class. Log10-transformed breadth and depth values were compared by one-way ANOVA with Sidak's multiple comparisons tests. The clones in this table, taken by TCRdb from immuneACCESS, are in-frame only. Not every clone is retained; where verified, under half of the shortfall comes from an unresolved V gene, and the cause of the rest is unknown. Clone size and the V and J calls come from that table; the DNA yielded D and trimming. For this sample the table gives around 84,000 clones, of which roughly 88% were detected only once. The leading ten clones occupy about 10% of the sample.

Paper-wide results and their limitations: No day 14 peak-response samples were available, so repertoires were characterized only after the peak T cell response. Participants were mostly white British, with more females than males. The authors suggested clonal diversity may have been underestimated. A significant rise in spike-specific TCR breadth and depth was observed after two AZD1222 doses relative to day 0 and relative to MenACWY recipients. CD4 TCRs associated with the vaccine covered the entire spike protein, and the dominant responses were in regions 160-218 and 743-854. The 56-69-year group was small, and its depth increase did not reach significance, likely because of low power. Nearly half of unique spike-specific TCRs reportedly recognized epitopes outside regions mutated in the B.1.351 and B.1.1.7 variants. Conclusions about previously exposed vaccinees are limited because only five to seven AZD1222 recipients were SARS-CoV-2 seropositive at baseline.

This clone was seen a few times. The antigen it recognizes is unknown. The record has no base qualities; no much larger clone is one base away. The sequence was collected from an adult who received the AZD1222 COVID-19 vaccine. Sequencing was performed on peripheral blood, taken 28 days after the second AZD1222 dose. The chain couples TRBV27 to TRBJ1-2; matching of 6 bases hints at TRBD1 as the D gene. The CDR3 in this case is CASSLAGAHYGYTF. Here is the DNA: TGTGCCAGCAGTTTAGCGGGGGCTCACTATGGCTACACCTTC.